The 21 T cell receptor beta chains presented below share a single source sample, sequenced in a study of cytomegalovirus exposure and HLA in healthy donors. Here immunoSEQ multiplex PCR was the method, and the copy in TCRdb shows in-frame clones only, minus some. The sample carries 90,000 to 120,000 clones, under 97% recorded once. Input material: PBMCs. These receptors all come from a woman between 18 and 30 years old in good health and CMV-seronegative.

The rearrangement uses TRBV30 and TRBJ2-5, with 11 nucleotides matching TRBD2. Germline assignment: CDR1 GTSNPN and CDR2 SVGIG (reference sequence). V gave up 4 bases and J gave up 3 bases; unmatched junction bases: 10. The CDR3 spans 16 residues. For the CDR3, the DNA is TGTGCCTGGAAGAGTGTAATAGCGGGGGGGAAAGAGACCCAGTACTTC. It is translated as CAWKSVIAGGKETQYF.

V is TRBV5-1 and J is TRBJ2-5; 12 nucleotides agree with TRBD2. Losses at the gene ends were 0 bases for V and 0 bases for J; bases not matched to a gene: 3. Germline assignment: CDR1 SGHRS and CDR2 YFSETQ. The length of the CDR3 is 17 residues. The CDR3 DNA follows: TGCGCCAGCAGCTTGGGACTAGCGGGGGCAAACCAAGAGACCCAGTACTTC. It yields the protein CASSLGLAGANQETQYF.

This clone has just one count. This rearrangement joins TRBV18 to TRBJ1-1, with TRBD1 matching over 7 bases. Losses at the gene ends were 4 bases for V and 3 bases for J; bases not matched to a gene: 8. The CDR3 contains 15 residues. The germline V gene has CDR1 KGHSH and CDR2 LQKENI. The CDR3: CASSREQGPYTEAFF. As DNA, the CDR3 is TGTGCCAGCTCACGGGAACAGGGGCCCTACACTGAAGCTTTCTTT. The full variable domain, rest sourced from reference TRBV18 and TRBJ1-1, is NAGVMQNPRHLVRRRGQEARLRCSPMKGHSHVYWYRQLPEEGLKFMVYLQKENIIDESGMPKERFSAEFPKEGPSILRIQQVVRGDSAAYFCASSREQGPYTEAFFGQGTRLTVV.

This clone occurred once. The genes are TRBV4-2 and TRBJ2-1; D is unclear. This CDR3 is 17 amino acids long. Trimming took off 3 bases at V and 5 bases at J, with 20 bases between the two ends. The germline gives CDR1 LGHNA, CDR2 YNFKEQ. CDR3 sequence: CASSQGDGYGAHNEQFF. The DNA of the CDR3 is TGTGCCAGCAGCCAGGGTGACGGTTATGGAGCCCACAATGAGCAGTTCTTC.

The chain couples TRBV11-3 to TRBJ2-3, with TRBD2 matching over 7 bases. With 5 bases clipped from V and 0 bases from J, the junction kept 2 bases outside the gene matches. The CDR3 totals 14 residues. CDR1 and CDR2 (germline): SGHNT, YENEEA. The CDR3 here is CASSGGGSTDTQYF. As DNA, the CDR3 is TGTGCCAGCAGCGGCGGGGGTAGCACAGATACGCAGTATTTT.

V is TRBV5-1 and J is TRBJ2-6; D is ambiguous. The CDR3 has 16 residues. V shed 0 bases and J shed 0 bases, with 7 bases lying between them. CDR1 and CDR2 (germline): SGHRS, YFSETQ. The CDR3 sequence is CASSLGANSGANVLTF. The CDR3 DNA is TGCGCCAGCAGCTTGGGAGCCAACTCTGGGGCCAACGTCCTGACTTTC.

The V and J genes are TRBV28 and TRBJ2-7; D possibly corresponds to TRBD1 (7 bases). CDR1 is MDHEN and CDR2 is SYDVKM in the germline V gene. The V end lost 3 bases, the J end lost 0 bases, and 15 bases lay between the germline ends. The CDR3 spans 16 residues. The CDR3 protein is CASSFGAGQSSYEQYF. The CDR3 DNA reads as TGTGCCAGCAGTTTCGGTGCGGGACAGAGCTCCTACGAGCAGTACTTC.

This chain uses TRBV2 with TRBJ1-2, with D tentatively TRBD1 (6 bases). The CDR3 length is 12 residues. Germline assignment: CDR1 SNHLY and CDR2 FYNNEI. Trimming cost V 4 bases and J 4 bases, with 7 bases left between them. The chain's CDR3 is CASSGTVYGYTF. The DNA for the CDR3 is TGTGCCAGCAGTGGGACAGTCTATGGCTACACCTTC.

The genes are TRBV18 and TRBJ2-7; weak D call: TRBD2 (6 bases). Trimming removed 2 bases from V and 2 bases from J, with 10 bases in between. The CDR3 is made up of 14 amino acids. Per germline, CDR1 KGHSH and CDR2 LQKENI. CDR3 sequence (DNA): TGTGCCAGCTCACCAACACTAGCCGCCTACGAGCAGTACTTC. This translates into CASSPTLAAYEQYF.

The chain combines TRBV10-2 with TRBJ1-5; D is possibly TRBD1 (6 bases). CDR1 and CDR2 from the germline V gene are WSHSY and SAAADI. Trimming took off 4 bases at V and 2 bases at J, with 12 bases between the two ends. This CDR3 has 15 amino acids. CDR3 nucleotide sequence: TGCGCCAGCAGTGCGGGGGGCGCGGGCAATCAGCCCCAGCATTTT. Residues: CASSAGGAGNQPQHF.

V and J are TRBV4-1 and TRBJ2-7; 9 nucleotides line up with TRBD1. The junction had 12 bases not matched to a gene; V was cut back by 1 base and J by 2 bases. The germline V gene encodes CDR1 MGHRA and CDR2 YSYEKL. The CDR3 runs to 18 residues. In DNA, the CDR3 is TGCGCCAGCAGCCAAGCCCAACCCGGGACAGGGAACCCCTACGAGCAGTACTTC. This encodes CASSQAQPGTGNPYEQYF.

This rearrangement joins TRBV14 to TRBJ2-5; 9 bases are shared with TRBD1. The length of the CDR3 is 14 residues. Germline loops: CDR1 SGHDN, CDR2 FVKESK. V dropped 8 bases and J dropped 7; count of bases not matched to a gene: 11. CDR3 DNA: TGTGCCAGCCGGGACAGGGCCCTCTCCGGGACCCAGTACTTC. Its protein product is CASRDRALSGTQYF.

This clone was seen once. The genes are TRBV28 and TRBJ1-1; tentative D call: TRBD1 (6 bases). V was shortened by 6 bases and J by 3 bases, with 14 bases between the two germline ends. The CDR3 is made up of 14 amino acids. Germline V gene lookup returns CDR1 MDHEN and CDR2 SYDVKM. The CDR3 sequence is CASSPGTRDTEAFF. The CDR3 DNA sequence: TGTGCCAGCAGCCCCGGGACAAGGGACACTGAAGCTTTCTTT.

The chain employs TRBV2 and TRBJ1-5, with 7 bases lining up with TRBD1. The CDR3 has 14 amino acids. J gave up 7 bases and V 5 bases, and 8 bases lay outside the gene matches. The V gene's germline CDR1 is SNHLY and CDR2 FYNNEI. CDR3 sequence: CASSFDRAGQPQHF. The CDR3 DNA sequence: TGTGCCAGCAGTTTTGACAGGGCCGGCCAGCCCCAGCATTTT. Using reference TRBV2 and TRBJ1-5 for the parts outside the CDR3, the full variable domain is EPEVTQTPSHQVTQMGQEVILRCVPISNHLYFYWYRQILGQKVEFLVSFYNNEISEKSEIFDDQFSVERPDGSNFTLKIRSTKLEDSAMYFCASSFDRAGQPQHFGDGTRLSIL.

The gene calls are TRBV5-5 and TRBJ2-2; a weak D match, TRBD1 (5 bases). Germline CDR1 is SGHKS and CDR2 is YYEKEE (reference sequence). This CDR3 spans 15 amino acids. Trimming removed 1 base from V and 4 bases from J, with 11 bases in between. The CDR3, as DNA: TGTGCCAGCAGCTTGTCTTTGGGGCCCACCGGGGAGCTGTTTTTT. It is translated as CASSLSLGPTGELFF.

CDR3 DNA: TGTGCCAGCAGCGTAGGATTAGTTGAGACCCAGTACTTC. Amino acids: CASSVGLVETQYF. The chain uses TRBV9 and TRBJ2-5; D is uncertain. Trimming took 0 bases from V and 5 from J, leaving 8 bases between them. Looked up from germline, CDR1 is SGDLS and CDR2 is YYNGEE. The CDR3 is 13 amino acids. Full variable domain (missing parts from reference TRBV9 and TRBJ2-5): DSGVTQTPKHLITATGQRVTLRCSPRSGDLSVYWYQQSLDQGLQFLIQYYNGEERAKGNILERFSAQQFPDLHSELNLSSLELGDSALYFCASSVGLVETQYFGPGTRLLVL.

CDR3 sequence: CASKPDSGIGVETQYF. The CDR3 bases are TGTGCCAGCAAACCCGACAGCGGGATCGGGGTGGAGACCCAGTACTTC. V usage is TRBV5-6 and J usage is TRBJ2-5; 7 bases agree with TRBD2. Germline assignment: CDR1 SGHDT and CDR2 YYEEEE. V trimming: 6 bases; J trimming: 5 bases; junction bases outside the gene matches: 16. This CDR3 contains 16 residues.

Concerning this clone itself: One junction end disagrees with the germline gene, perhaps due to a read error. The chain recombines TRBV7-7 with TRBJ2-5; TRBD2 matches 7 bases. The CDR3 is made up of 16 amino acids. Per the germline V gene, CDR1 is SSHAT and CDR2 is FNYEAQ (reference sequence). The CDR3 DNA reads as TGTGCTAGCAGCCCCGGTTCGGCTAGCGGACAAGAGACCCAGTACTTC. It yields the protein CASSPGSASGQETQYF.

This sequence joins TRBV6-1 and TRBJ1-6; D might be TRBD1 (6 bases). Trimming left V 6 bases short and J 7 bases short, with 13 bases between. Germline V lookup: CDR1 MNHNS, CDR2 SASEGT. The CDR3 is made up of 14 amino acids. CDR3 amino acids: CASRGQGFNSPLHF. Written as DNA, the CDR3 is TGTGCCAGCAGAGGGCAGGGGTTCAATTCACCCCTCCACTTT.

J is TRBJ2-1 and V is TRBV5-1; TRBD2 aligns across 8 bases. CDR1 and CDR2 (germline): SGHRS, YFSETQ. With 0 bases clipped from V and 6 bases from J, the junction kept 5 bases outside the gene matches. CDR3 length: 15 amino acids. CDR3: CASSLEGLVSNEQFF. CDR3 DNA: TGCGCCAGCAGCTTGGAGGGACTAGTGAGCAATGAGCAGTTCTTC.

The chain is built from TRBV14 and TRBJ2-3, with 8 positions matching TRBD2. V lost 3 bases and J lost 4; bases outside the gene matches: 12. The CDR3 length is 17 residues. Germline CDR1 is SGHDN and CDR2 is FVKESK. The CDR3 DNA sequence: TGTGCCAGCAGCCACGCCACCGGGACTAGGATTTCAGATACGCAGTATTTT. Protein sequence: CASSHATGTRISDTQYF.